What follows are 25 T cell receptor beta chains derived from one specimen sequenced in a study of OX40 agonist ivuxolimab in advanced cancers. Libraries were prepared by immunoSEQ multiplex PCR; TCRdb keeps only in-frame clonotypes and omits some of them. The table lists under 90,000 clones, more than 75% of them singletons. Source: CD4+ or CD8+ T cells sorted from blood, taken in a trial of the OX40 agonist ivuxolimab. These TCRs come from an adult with an advanced solid tumor such as melanoma, head and neck, liver or kidney cancer.

This rearrangement joins TRBV11-2 to TRBJ2-2, with 7 bases lining up with TRBD2. Trimming took 6 bases from V and 6 from J; bases not matched to a gene: 10. This CDR3 is built from 15 residues. Per the germline V gene, CDR1 is SGHAT and CDR2 is FQNNGV. CDR3 bases: TGTGCCAGCAGGATACCGGGACTACAAGCCGGGGAGCTGTTTTTT. Translation: CASRIPGLQAGELFF.

This chain uses TRBV2 with TRBJ2-6; D not resolved. Germline CDR1 SNHLY, CDR2 FYNNEI. V was clipped by 1 base and J by 12 bases, with 10 bases between them. The CDR3 consists of 13 residues. DNA of the CDR3: TGTGCCAGCAGTGAAGGGGTGGGCGGCGTCCTGACTTTC. It yields the protein CASSEGVGGVLTF. Using reference TRBV2 and TRBJ2-6 for the parts outside the CDR3, the full variable domain is EPEVTQTPSHQVTQMGQEVILRCVPISNHLYFYWYRQILGQKVEFLVSFYNNEISEKSEIFDDQFSVERPDGSNFTLKIRSTKLEDSAMYFCASSEGVGGVLTFGAGSRLTVL.

This clone was picked up one time. In nucleotides, the CDR3 is TGTGCCAGCAGCTTAACGGGCATAAGTCAGAGCCGGGGTACGCAGTATTTT. This sequence encodes CASSLTGISQSRGTQYF. The chain combines TRBV7-3 with TRBJ2-3; a weak D match, TRBD2 (5 bases). The CDR3 is 17 amino acids. Germline CDR1 and CDR2: SGHTA and FQGTGA. Deletions cut 0 bases from V and 8 bases from J, with 21 bases between.

This chain links TRBV14 with TRBJ2-1; TRBD1 might be the D (5 bases). CDR3 length equals 15 residues. Trimming left V 2 bases short and J 4 bases short, with 12 bases between. Germline values: CDR1 SGHDN, CDR2 FVKESK. The DNA for the CDR3 is TGTGCCAGCAGCCAATTAGAGACAGTTTACAATGAGCAGTTCTTC. Translated: CASSQLETVYNEQFF.

The rearrangement uses TRBV29-1 and TRBJ2-7; D gene unclear. Germline lookup yields CDR1 SQVTM and CDR2 ANQGSEA. CDR3 length: 14 residues. V lost 6 bases to trimming and J lost 0 bases, with 15 bases between them. CDR3 protein: CSVDSIGDSYEQYF. The CDR3 DNA follows: TGCAGCGTCGACTCGATTGGGGACTCCTACGAGCAGTACTTC.

The J gene is TRBJ2-3, the V gene TRBV7-3; D is perhaps TRBD1 (5 bases). CDR3 size: 14 residues. Germline CDR1 and CDR2: SGHTA and FQGTGA. Trimming left V 3 bases short and J 0 bases short, with 7 bases between. The CDR3: CASSFGQSTDTQYF. The CDR3 DNA reads as TGTGCCAGCAGCTTCGGACAAAGCACAGATACGCAGTATTTT.

Here the CDR3 DNA reads TGTGCCAGCAGCCCCGTGGGGGGGTCCTCCTACGAGCAGTACTTC. This codes for CASSPVGGSSYEQYF. V gene TRBV5-4 combines with J gene TRBJ2-7, with 7 nucleotides matching TRBD2. Germline values: CDR1 SGHNT, CDR2 YYREEE (reference sequence). V gave up 4 bases and J gave up 0 bases; unmatched junction bases: 7. The CDR3 has 15 residues.

The chain couples TRBV27 to TRBJ2-5; 8 bases match TRBD1. With V trimmed by 5 bases and J by 4 bases, 6 bases remained unmatched. Germline CDR1 MNHEY, CDR2 SMNVEV (reference sequence). There are 14 residues in the CDR3. The CDR3 coding sequence is TGTGCCAGCAGTCCCAGGGGGCGGGGAGAGACCCAGTACTTC. Translated, it gives CASSPRGRGETQYF.

The chain recombines TRBV28 with TRBJ1-2; D unresolved. CDR1 is MDHEN and CDR2 is SYDVKM in the germline V gene. V gave up 5 bases and J gave up 0 bases, with 10 bases separating them. The CDR3 runs to 14 residues. DNA for the CDR3: TGTGCCAGCAGTATGGTGGCCTCTAACTATGGCTACACCTTC. Amino acid sequence: CASSMVASNYGYTF.

Only one count was recorded for this clone. The rearrangement uses TRBV18 and TRBJ2-1; 8 nucleotides line up with TRBD2. J was trimmed by 3 bases and V by 6 bases; bases with no gene match: 10. The CDR3 length is 16 residues. CDR1 and CDR2 from the germline V gene are KGHSH and LQKENI. This CDR3 is CASSPRAGALYNEQFF. Here the CDR3 DNA reads TGTGCCAGCTCTCCTCGAGCGGGAGCCCTCTACAATGAGCAGTTCTTC.

J is TRBJ2-7 and V is TRBV7-6; D gene unclear. V lost 1 base, J lost 3 bases, and 13 bases lay in between. CDR1 SGHVS and CDR2 FNYEAQ come from the germline V gene. The CDR3 runs to 15 residues. CDR3 in DNA: TGTGCCAGCAGCTTAGGTGGGTCAACGTACTACGAGCAGTACTTC. As protein: CASSLGGSTYYEQYF.

This chain links TRBV19 with TRBJ1-1, with TRBD1 as a possible D gene (6 bases). V lost 5 bases and J 4 bases, leaving 26 bases between the germline ends. In germline, CDR1 is LNHDA, CDR2 SQIVND (reference sequence). The CDR3 contains 18 residues. The CDR3 DNA is TGTGCCAGTAGTCAGGGTGGAGGGACAATATCGTTGAGCACTGAAGCTTTCTTT. As protein: CASSQGGGTISLSTEAFF.

The chain is built from TRBV2 and TRBJ1-1; unclear D gene. With 7 bases removed from V and 1 base from J, the gap between germline ends came to 10 bases. The CDR3 length is 13 residues. From germline, CDR1 is SNHLY and CDR2 FYNNEI. In DNA form, the CDR3 reads TGTGCCAGCATAATACGACCGAACACTGAAGCTTTCTTT. Amino acid sequence: CASIIRPNTEAFF.

This chain connects TRBV2 to TRBJ2-2, with a tentative D call TRBD1 (8 bases). Germline V lookup: CDR1 SNHLY, CDR2 FYNNEI. The CDR3 loop spans 14 amino acids. V lost 4 bases to trimming and J lost 6 bases, with 12 bases between them. CDR3 region: CASSGTGRAGELFF. The CDR3 region has the DNA TGTGCCAGCAGTGGGACAGGGAGGGCCGGGGAGCTGTTTTTT.

A few counts support this clone. The genes are TRBV11-2 and TRBJ2-3, with D uncertain. The V end lost 1 base, the J end lost 6 bases, and 11 bases lay between the germline ends. The CDR3 length is 14 residues. In germline, CDR1 is SGHAT, CDR2 FQNNGV. The CDR3 loop reads CASSLVGRLDTQYF. For the CDR3, the DNA is TGTGCCAGCAGCTTAGTAGGTCGACTGGATACGCAGTATTTT.

The chain couples TRBV4-2 to TRBJ2-7; D is possibly TRBD1 (6 bases). This CDR3 has 17 amino acids. The ends were cut back, 1 base at V and 0 bases at J, with 16 bases in the middle. Germline CDR1 is LGHNA and CDR2 is YNFKEQ. The CDR3 here is CASSQGAAGQSSYEQYF. DNA for the CDR3: TGTGCCAGCAGCCAAGGCGCAGCCGGACAGAGCTCCTACGAGCAGTACTTC.

J is TRBJ2-3 and V is TRBV6-5; TRBD2 matches 7 bases. The CDR3 length is 15 residues. Germline-derived CDR1 and CDR2 are MNHEY and SVGAGI. The V gene end was trimmed by 4 bases and the J gene end by 0 bases; junction bases not matched to a gene: 4. CDR3 sequence reads: CASSFKRGSTDTQYF. The CDR3 bases are TGTGCCAGCAGTTTTAAGCGGGGAAGCACAGATACGCAGTATTTT.

This clone was recorded a few times. The chain links TRBV12-5 to TRBJ1-5, with D uncertain. The CDR3 is 13 residues long. The germline V gene has CDR1 LGHNT and CDR2 FRNRAP. The V end was cut by 1 base, the J end by 7 bases, with 8 bases between. Here the CDR3 DNA reads TGTGCTAGTGGTTTGGGGGAGAGACAGCCCCAGCATTTT. Amino acid sequence: CASGLGERQPQHF.

This clone was found once. V is TRBV27 and J is TRBJ1-2; TRBD1 matches 7 bases. This CDR3 spans 15 amino acids. The V gene's germline CDR1 is MNHEY and CDR2 SMNVEV (reference sequence). The V and J ends lost 5 bases and 4 bases, in that order; junction bases with no gene match: 10. CDR3 bases: TGTGCCAGCAGTCCAGGGAGGGGGCTTGGCTATGGCTACACCTTC. Amino acids: CASSPGRGLGYGYTF.

The chain employs TRBV27 and TRBJ2-7; 8 bases align to TRBD2. CDR3 length: 16 amino acids. CDR1 MNHEY and CDR2 SMNVEV come from the germline V gene (reference sequence). The V and J ends lost 4 bases and 2 bases, in that order; junction bases with no gene match: 10. The CDR3 here is CASSSLSGRGAYEQYF. The CDR3 DNA sequence: TGTGCCAGCAGTTCGTTAAGCGGGAGAGGCGCCTACGAGCAGTACTTC.

Note on this clone: In the same sample, other DNA sequences code for this CDR3. The rearrangement uses TRBV27 and TRBJ1-3, with D perhaps matching TRBD1 (6 bases). Germline loops: CDR1 MNHEY, CDR2 SMNVEV (reference sequence). This CDR3 has 15 residues. With 3 bases removed from V and 0 bases from J, the gap between germline ends came to 9 bases. In nucleotides, the CDR3 is TGTGCCAGCAGTTTCGACAGGAGCTCTGGAAACACCATATATTTT. It specifies CASSFDRSSGNTIYF.

The chain carries TRBV4-1 and TRBJ2-3; no reliable D call. The germline V and J ends were trimmed by 4 bases and 0 bases, with 11 bases remaining between them. The germline gives CDR1 MGHRA, CDR2 YSYEKL. The CDR3 sequence is 15 residues long. The CDR3 here is CASSPLTESTDTQYF. CDR3 bases: TGCGCCAGCAGCCCCCTGACCGAGAGCACAGATACGCAGTATTTT.

This clone was seen a single time. The J gene is TRBJ1-5, the V gene TRBV19; D is undetermined. Germline V lookup: CDR1 LNHDA, CDR2 SQIVND (reference sequence). V was shortened by 3 bases and J by 6 bases, with 15 bases between the two germline ends. The CDR3 is 15 amino acids. The CDR3 is CASSMGGDYGQPQHF. In DNA form, the CDR3 reads TGTGCCAGTAGTATGGGCGGAGATTACGGTCAGCCCCAGCATTTT.

The V gene is TRBV5-1, the J gene TRBJ1-3; D ambiguous. This CDR3 spans 16 amino acids. Germline CDR1 is SGHRS and CDR2 is YFSETQ. V was trimmed by 4 bases and J by 6 bases, leaving 20 bases between them. The CDR3 coding sequence is TGCGCCAGCAGCCCGGAGGCTTTCGGTACCGCAAACACCATATATTTT. Translated: CASSPEAFGTANTIYF. The full variable domain, in which reference TRBV5-1 and TRBJ1-3 provide the parts outside the CDR3, is KAGVTQTPRYLIKTRGQQVTLSCSPISGHRSVSWYQQTPGQGLQFLFEYFSETQRNKGNFPGRFSGRQFSNSRSEMNVSTLELGDSALYLCASSPEAFGTANTIYFGEGSWLTVV.

J is TRBJ2-7 and V is TRBV7-6, with D possibly TRBD1 on 5 matching bases. Germline loops: CDR1 SGHVS, CDR2 FNYEAQ. The CDR3 sequence is 15 residues long. The V and J ends lost 0 bases and 0 bases respectively, with 9 bases between them. CDR3 protein: CASSLATASSYEQYF. Here the CDR3 DNA reads TGTGCCAGCAGCTTAGCGACAGCCAGCTCCTACGAGCAGTACTTC.